The rows below give T cell receptor beta chains drawn from one sample of a study of PD-L1 blockade in urothelial cancer. Sequenced by immunoSEQ multiplex PCR; TCRdb stores in-frame clones only, minus some. The table includes around 35,000 clones, under 90% detected once. Sequenced here: PBMCs, sampled around atezolizumab (anti-PD-L1) treatment. Receptors originate from a man between 60 and 70 years old with urothelial cancer. The CDR3 runs from the conserved cysteine through the conserved F or W. A D gene is named only where the DNA matches it firmly. Part of the rows lack a size; the others show once, few, many or a class for expanded clones.

TRBV30	TRBJ1-5	once	-	13	CAWNLRGDQPQHF	TGTGCCTGGAATCTCAGGGGTGATCAGCCCCAGCATTTT
TRBV11-3	TRBJ1-1	once	-	15	CASSLGTAVNTEAFF	TGTGCCAGCAGCTTAGGGACAGCAGTGAACACTGAAGCTTTCTTT
TRBV19	TRBJ1-5	few	-	14	CASSTSGGNQPQHF	TGTGCCAGTAGCACCTCGGGGGGCAATCAGCCCCAGCATTTT
TRBV7-9	TRBJ2-3	-	TRBD2	15	CASSLASGGTDTQYF	TGTGCCAGCAGCTTAGCTAGCGGGGGGACAGATACGCAGTATTTT
TRBV30	TRBJ2-5	-	TRBD1	17	CAWRGGTGGFGEETQYF	TGTGCCTGGAGAGGCGGGACAGGGGGATTCGGAGAAGAGACCCAGTACTTC
TRBV5-4	TRBJ1-2	-	-	13	CASSLRFGVGYTF	TGTGCCAGCAGCTTGAGATTCGGGGTTGGCTACACCTTC
TRBV28	TRBJ2-7	once	-	13	CASSLAGYHEQYF	TGTGCCAGCAGTTTGGCAGGGTACCACGAGCAGTACTTC
TRBV5-6	TRBJ1-1	-	-	15	CASSLGQQGNTEAFF	TGTGCCAGCAGCTTGGGACAGCAAGGGAACACTGAAGCTTTCTTT
TRBV4-2	TRBJ2-4	-	TRBD2	17	CASSQDRLAGDQNIQYF	TGTGCCAGCAGCCAAGATCGGTTAGCGGGGGATCAAAACATTCAGTACTTC
TRBV11-3	TRBJ1-5	-	-	17	CASSLEVVWSRNQPQHF	TGTGCCAGCAGCTTAGAAGTTGTTTGGTCCAGGAATCAGCCCCAGCATTTT
TRBV7-9	TRBJ2-1	-	TRBD1	15	CASSLRTGGMNEQFF	TGTGCCAGCAGTCTGAGGACAGGGGGCATGAATGAGCAGTTCTTC
TRBV7-2	TRBJ2-7	-	-	11	CASSSQGPQYF	TGTGCCAGCAGCTCGCAGGGCCCCCAGTACTTC
TRBV6-5	TRBJ1-2	-	-	13	CASSYSSDYGYTF	TGTGCCAGCAGTTACTCTTCAGACTATGGCTACACCTTC
TRBV28	TRBJ1-1	once	-	15	CASSPPGDMNTEAFF	TGTGCCAGCAGTCCGCCGGGGGATATGAACACTGAAGCTTTCTTT
TRBV10-3	TRBJ1-2	-	-	13	CAISEYREWGYTF	TGTGCCATCAGTGAATACAGGGAGTGGGGCTACACCTTC
TRBV7-2	TRBJ1-5	-	-	15	CASSLESSRDQPQHF	TGTGCCAGCAGCTTAGAGTCTTCCCGAGATCAGCCCCAGCATTTT
TRBV25-1	TRBJ2-3	-	TRBD1	15	CASNPTGTGTDTQYF	TGTGCCAGCAACCCGACAGGGACGGGCACAGATACGCAGTATTTT
TRBV20-1	TRBJ2-7	-	-	11	CSAEEVYEQYF	TGCAGTGCAGAGGAAGTTTACGAGCAGTACTTC
TRBV6-6	TRBJ1-2	-	TRBD1	14	CASSLDRGQGGYTF	TGTGCCAGCAGTTTGGACAGGGGGCAAGGTGGCTACACCTTC
TRBV30	TRBJ2-5	-	TRBD2	15	CAWSVQRGVQETQYF	TGTGCCTGGAGTGTACAGCGGGGGGTCCAAGAGACCCAGTACTTC
TRBV19	TRBJ1-5	-	-	16	CASSIPTPVRDQPQHF	TGTGCCAGTAGTATCCCCACACCTGTCAGGGATCAGCCCCAGCATTTT
TRBV7-2	TRBJ2-1	-	-	14	CASSLDPRGGEQFF	TGTGCCAGCAGCTTAGACCCCCGAGGGGGTGAGCAGTTCTTC
TRBV4-2	TRBJ2-2	-	-	15	CASSQRTPLPGELFF	TGTGCCAGCAGCCAACGGACTCCTCTCCCCGGGGAGCTGTTTTTT
TRBV2	TRBJ1-2	-	-	13	CASVDSPYYGYTF	TGTGCCAGCGTGGACAGCCCGTACTATGGCTACACCTTC
TRBV6-5	TRBJ2-7	-	TRBD1	15	CASSYTGQGRYEQYF	TGTGCCAGCAGTTACACGGGACAGGGGCGCTACGAGCAGTACTTC
TRBV5-4	TRBJ2-5	few	TRBD2	13	CASKKAGAETQYF	TGTGCCAGCAAAAAAGCGGGGGCTGAGACCCAGTACTTC
TRBV6-5	TRBJ2-3	few	TRBD2	16	CASSYESGGATDTQYF	TGTGCCAGCAGTTACGAGAGCGGGGGGGCCACAGATACGCAGTATTTT
TRBV2	TRBJ1-6	few	TRBD1	15	CASSGQGAGNSPLHF	TGTGCCAGCAGTGGACAGGGGGCGGGTAATTCACCCCTCCACTTT